A single TCR beta chain is shown here with its context. The source of the sample is a study of technical replicates of blood from a handful of donors. Clones were sequenced by immunoSEQ multiplex PCR, and TCRdb holds only the in-frame ones, with some missing. The top ten clones hold roughly 0.3% of a sample with about 75,000 clones, approximately 97% of them seen once. V was clipped by 3 bases and J by 2 bases, with 3 bases between them. The CDR3 length is 11 residues. In germline, CDR1 is SGHDT, CDR2 YYEEEE. The gene calls are TRBV5-6 and TRBJ2-7; D is ambiguous. The sample taken for sequencing was T cells isolated from PBMCs. The sequence was obtained from a human donor in good health. Written as DNA, the CDR3 is TGTGCCAGCAGCTCTACCTACGAGCAGTACTTC. Its protein is CASSSTYEQYF.